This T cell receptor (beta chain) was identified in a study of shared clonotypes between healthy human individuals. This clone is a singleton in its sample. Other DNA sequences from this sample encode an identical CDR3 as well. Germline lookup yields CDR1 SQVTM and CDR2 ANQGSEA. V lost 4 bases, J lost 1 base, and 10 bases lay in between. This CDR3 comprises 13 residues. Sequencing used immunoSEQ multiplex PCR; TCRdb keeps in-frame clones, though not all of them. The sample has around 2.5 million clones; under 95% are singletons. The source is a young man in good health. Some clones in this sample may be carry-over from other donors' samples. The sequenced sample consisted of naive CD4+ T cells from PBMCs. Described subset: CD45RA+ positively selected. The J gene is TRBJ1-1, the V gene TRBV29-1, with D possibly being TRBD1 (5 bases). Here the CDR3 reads CSVVGGGNTEAFF. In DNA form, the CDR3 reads TGCAGCGTTGTCGGGGGGGGGAACACTGAAGCTTTCTTT.